Shown below are 21 T cell receptor beta chains from a single sample sequenced in a study of CD8+ T cells in alopecia areata. Extraction of RNA preceded its reverse transcription into cDNA, which served as the sequencing template. Clones were sequenced by immunoSEQ multiplex PCR, and TCRdb holds only the in-frame ones, with some missing. The data hold some 180,000 clones, with about 53% observed a single time. The treatment was: oral pan-JAK inhibitor, 5-10 mg twice daily. This specimen was CD8+ T cells sorted from blood, taken at week 24, from a patient treated with tofacitinib. These receptors all come from a human donor with alopecia areata.

The chain is built from TRBV19 and TRBJ1-6, with unresolved D. The V end was cut by 3 bases, the J end by 5 bases, with 14 bases between. CDR3 length: 16 amino acids. Germline CDR1 and CDR2: LNHDA and SQIVND (reference sequence). DNA for the CDR3: TGTGCCAGTAGTATTCGTCAAACTGATGATAATTCACCCCTCCACTTT. As protein: CASSIRQTDDNSPLHF.

V is TRBV7-9 and J is TRBJ1-1; maybe TRBD1 (6 bases). Germline CDR1 reads SEHNR; CDR2 reads FQNEAQ (reference sequence). Trimming removed 5 bases at V and 7 bases at J, with 14 bases between. The CDR3 sequence is 13 residues long. For the CDR3, the DNA is TGTGCCAGCAGCCTTTCCCCGACAGGTGAAGCTTTCTTT. Translated: CASSLSPTGEAFF.

The chain recombines TRBV7-9 with TRBJ2-1; D is undetermined. V was clipped by 4 bases and J by 9 bases, with 16 bases between them. The germline CDR1 and CDR2 sequences are SEHNR and FQNEAQ (reference sequence). This CDR3 spans 14 amino acids. DNA for the CDR3: TGTGCCAGCAGCTCCGGTCCTCTAGGCAGTGAGCAGTTCTTC. Protein: CASSSGPLGSEQFF.

The chain employs TRBV27 and TRBJ2-3; 10 nucleotides line up with TRBD2. The CDR3 is made up of 15 amino acids. Per germline, CDR1 MNHEY and CDR2 SMNVEV (reference sequence). The junction had 4 bases not matched to a gene; V was cut back by 3 bases and J by 4 bases. The CDR3 region has the DNA TGTGCCAGCAGTTTCACTAGCGGGGTCGCAGATACGCAGTATTTT. Translation gives CASSFTSGVADTQYF.

CDR3 bases: TGCGCCAGCAGCCCCCCGGGGATGGACAAGTCCTACGAGCAGTACTTC. Its translation is CASSPPGMDKSYEQYF. The chain recombines TRBV4-1 with TRBJ2-7, with D perhaps being TRBD1 or TRBD2 (5 bases each). Trimming took 4 bases from V and 1 from J, leaving 17 bases between them. Germline CDR1 and CDR2: MGHRA and YSYEKL. This CDR3 contains 16 residues.

This clone was counted a few times. The chain carries TRBV6-5 and TRBJ2-5; either TRBD1 or TRBD2 may fit D (5 bases each). CDR3 length: 14 amino acids. Germline values: CDR1 MNHEY, CDR2 SVGAGI. The V and J ends lost 6 bases and 4 bases respectively, with 15 bases between them. The CDR3, as DNA: TGTGCCAGCAGCGCAGGGACCAGACGAGAGACCCAGTACTTC. Its translation is CASSAGTRRETQYF.

The chain links TRBV7-9 to TRBJ2-3; D call uncertain. Germline CDR1 and CDR2: SEHNR and FQNEAQ (reference sequence). This CDR3 comprises 14 residues. Trimming cost V 1 base and J 2 bases, with 7 bases left between them. CDR3 protein: CASSLGPTTDTQYF. Written as DNA, the CDR3 is TGTGCCAGCAGCTTAGGTCCGACCACAGATACGCAGTATTTT.

The rearrangement uses TRBV29-1 and TRBJ1-2; possibly TRBD1 for D (6 bases). The CDR3 sequence is 13 residues long. V gave up 5 bases and J gave up 6 bases, with 16 bases separating them. Germline V gene sequence: CDR1 SQVTM, CDR2 ANQGSEA. CDR3 sequence (DNA): TGCAGCGTTCTAACCCGACAGGTCGATGGCTACACCTTC. Residues: CSVLTRQVDGYTF.

This clone came up a few times. The chain recombines TRBV5-5 with TRBJ2-2; D possibly corresponds to TRBD2 (5 bases). Germline CDR1 reads SGHKS; CDR2 reads YYEKEE (reference sequence). The CDR3 is made up of 14 amino acids. V was shortened by 4 bases and J by 0 bases, with 7 bases between the two germline ends. The chain's CDR3 is CASSPGANTGELFF. As DNA, the CDR3 is TGTGCCAGCAGCCCCGGGGCGAACACCGGGGAGCTGTTTTTT. The variable domain in full, completed from reference TRBV5-5 and TRBJ2-2, reads DAGVTQSPTHLIKTRGQQVTLRCSPISGHKSVSWYQQVLGQGPQFIFQYYEKEERGRGNFPDRFSARQFPNYSSELNVNALLLGDSALYLCASSPGANTGELFFGEGSRLTVL.

The gene calls are TRBV27 and TRBJ2-4; D unclear. Germline CDR1 MNHEY, CDR2 SMNVEV (reference sequence). The CDR3 totals 13 residues. V was pared by 2 bases and J by 8 bases, with 10 bases between. As DNA, the CDR3 is TGTGCCAGCAGTTTACTAGGGCAGGACATTCAGTACTTC. Protein sequence: CASSLLGQDIQYF.

This clone was detected a few times. The V and J genes are TRBV4-3 and TRBJ2-3; maybe TRBD2 (6 bases). This CDR3 has 15 residues. V was clipped by 4 bases and J by 0 bases, with 11 bases between them. Germline V CDR1 and CDR2: LGHNA, YSLEER. The CDR3 here is CASSLRLGSTDTQYF. In DNA, the CDR3 is TGCGCCAGCAGCCTCCGACTAGGAAGCACAGATACGCAGTATTTT.

The chain employs TRBV6-5 and TRBJ2-5; D is perhaps TRBD1 (5 bases). This CDR3 has 15 amino acids. Between the trimmed V and J ends, which lost 0 bases and 0 bases, there was a span of 8 bases. Looked up from germline, CDR1 is MNHEY and CDR2 is SVGAGI. The CDR3 loop reads CASSYSKGDQETQYF. CDR3 nucleotides: TGTGCCAGCAGTTACTCGAAAGGGGACCAAGAGACCCAGTACTTC.

This sequence joins TRBV30 and TRBJ2-7; the D gene is possibly TRBD2 (6 bases). Germline CDR1 and CDR2: GTSNPN and SVGIG (reference sequence). This CDR3 region has 13 residues. Trimming stripped 2 bases from V and 2 bases from J, with 10 bases between. The CDR3 here is CAWSSGLAYEQYF. The CDR3 DNA reads as TGTGCCTGGAGTAGCGGGTTAGCCTACGAGCAGTACTTC. Variable domain in full (rest from reference TRBV30 and TRBJ2-7): SQTIHQWPATLVQPVGSPLSLECTVEGTSNPNLYWYRQAAGRGLQLLFYSVGIGQISSEVPQNLSASRPQDRQFILSSKKLLLSDSGFYLCAWSSGLAYEQYFGPGTRLTVT.

The chain combines TRBV15 with TRBJ2-7, with 7 nucleotides matching TRBD2. Unmatched junction bases numbered 4, after V lost 5 bases and J lost 0 bases. CDR3 length: 14 amino acids. Germline V CDR1 and CDR2: LNHNV, YYDKDF (reference sequence). CDR3 sequence: CATSHGLDSYEQYF. DNA for the CDR3: TGTGCCACCAGCCATGGACTAGACTCCTACGAGCAGTACTTC.

CDR3 sequence (DNA): TGTGCCAGCAGTTTATCCACCTTTATCAATGAGCAGTTCTTC. This sequence encodes CASSLSTFINEQFF. The gene calls are TRBV27 and TRBJ2-1; D is undetermined. Germline lookup yields CDR1 MNHEY and CDR2 SMNVEV (reference sequence). The CDR3 has 14 residues. Trimming cost V 0 bases and J 6 bases, with 9 bases left between them.

Here the CDR3 DNA reads TGTGCCAGCAGTGAATTAGCGGGGCGCTCCTACGAGCAGTACTTC. Amino acid sequence: CASSELAGRSYEQYF. This rearrangement joins TRBV6-1 to TRBJ2-7, with TRBD2 matching over 8 bases. The germline V gene has CDR1 MNHNS and CDR2 SASEGT. The CDR3 covers 15 residues. V shed 2 bases, J shed 0 bases, and the junction held 3 bases outside the gene matches.

The chain recombines TRBV14 with TRBJ2-2; a weak D match, TRBD1 (6 bases). Trimming took off 6 bases at V and 0 bases at J, with 14 bases between the two ends. The CDR3 covers 16 residues. Germline V gene sequence: CDR1 SGHDN, CDR2 FVKESK. The CDR3 is CASSSGTPTNTGELFF. DNA for the CDR3: TGTGCCAGCAGTTCCGGGACACCGACGAACACCGGGGAGCTGTTTTTT.

This clone turned up a few times. V usage is TRBV11-2 and J usage is TRBJ1-2; TRBD1 agrees at 7 bases. Losses at the gene ends were 0 bases for V and 4 bases for J; bases not matched to a gene: 5. There are 15 residues in the CDR3. Germline V gene lookup returns CDR1 SGHAT and CDR2 FQNNGV. CDR3 coding DNA: TGTGCCAGCAGCTTAGATCGACAGGGTCCCTATGGCTACACCTTC. Its translation: CASSLDRQGPYGYTF.

V is TRBV19 and J is TRBJ1-1; no reliable D call. Germline assignment: CDR1 LNHDA and CDR2 SQIVND (reference sequence). V was clipped by 8 bases and J by 5 bases, with 9 bases between them. The CDR3 extends over 11 amino acids. CDR3 DNA sequence: TGTGCCAGTGGTTCGGGGACTGAAGCTTTCTTT. It codes for CASGSGTEAFF.

The chain employs TRBV9 and TRBJ2-1, with a weak D call TRBD2 (6 bases). The CDR3 length is 14 residues. Germline V gene data show CDR1 as SGDLS and CDR2 as YYNGEE. Deletions cut 1 base from V and 1 base from J, with 6 bases between. The CDR3 region has the DNA TGTGCCAGCAGCGTACTAGCGTCCTACAATGAGCAGTTCTTC. It translates to CASSVLASYNEQFF.

This clone was seen a few times. The chain carries TRBV7-8 and TRBJ2-2; no reliable D call. Germline-derived CDR1 and CDR2 are SGHVS and FQNEAQ. This CDR3 is 15 amino acids long. Deletions cut 2 bases from V and 4 bases from J, with 11 bases between. The CDR3 sequence is CASSLSSQGTGELFF. CDR3 sequence (DNA): TGTGCCAGCAGCTTATCGTCGCAAGGCACCGGGGAGCTGTTTTTT.